Listed below are T cell receptor beta chains from one sample, sequenced in a study of T cells in Graves' hyperthyroidism and ophthalmopathy. TCRdb processed the multiplex PCR reads anew with MiXCR; each CDR3 protein has one entry. This table has roughly 500,000 distinct CDR3 sequences, 20% to 25% appearing once. The sample comprised blood. These receptors all stem from a woman aged 70-85 years with Graves' ophthalmopathy. CDR3s leave out the opening cysteine and the closing phenylalanine or tryptophan. Fields, in order: D gene, V gene, clone size, J gene, CDR3 protein. The D gene is left open where the match is weak. Rows may omit the clone size; those that give it use once, few, many or a size class.

D gene: NA; V gene: TRBV19; clone size: few; J gene: TRBJ2-5; CDR3 protein: ASSASAREETQY
D gene: TRBD2; V gene: TRBV12-3/TRBV12-4; clone size: NA; J gene: TRBJ2-7; CDR3 protein: ASRRTAAGEGHEQY
D gene: NA; V gene: TRBV27; clone size: NA; J gene: TRBJ2-2; CDR3 protein: ASSVPEPGELF
D gene: TRBD2; V gene: TRBV6-1; clone size: NA; J gene: TRBJ2-1; CDR3 protein: ASSVFGGGAVDEQF
D gene: NA; V gene: TRBV2; clone size: few; J gene: TRBJ2-2; CDR3 protein: ASSEARRGANTGELF
D gene: NA; V gene: TRBV20-1; clone size: NA; J gene: TRBJ2-7; CDR3 protein: SARYSKRYEQY
D gene: NA; V gene: TRBV4-2; clone size: NA; J gene: TRBJ2-7; CDR3 protein: ASSQDTESSYEQY
D gene: NA; V gene: TRBV28; clone size: many; J gene: TRBJ1-2; CDR3 protein: ASSLRVGYGYT
D gene: NA; V gene: TRBV10-3; clone size: few; J gene: TRBJ1-5; CDR3 protein: AISETERNQPQH
D gene: NA; V gene: TRBV6-5; clone size: NA; J gene: TRBJ2-2; CDR3 protein: ASSYSKGMSTGELF
D gene: NA; V gene: TRBV2; clone size: many; J gene: TRBJ1-5; CDR3 protein: ASSPDRTLNQPQH
D gene: TRBD2; V gene: TRBV7-2; clone size: few; J gene: TRBJ2-1; CDR3 protein: ASTNYFGLAGGNEQF
D gene: NA; V gene: TRBV5-6; clone size: NA; J gene: TRBJ2-1; CDR3 protein: ASSFRGLSYNEQF
D gene: NA; V gene: TRBV7-2; clone size: NA; J gene: TRBJ1-2; CDR3 protein: ASSLVEDYGYT
D gene: NA; V gene: TRBV7-9; clone size: few; J gene: TRBJ2-7; CDR3 protein: ASSQGIAAEFYEQY
D gene: NA; V gene: TRBV5-4; clone size: few; J gene: TRBJ2-7; CDR3 protein: ASSLVGSALHEQY
D gene: TRBD2; V gene: TRBV30; clone size: NA; J gene: TRBJ2-1; CDR3 protein: AWSPLGLAASAEQF